A selection of T cell receptor beta chains follows, all from one sample in a study of T cells in Graves' hyperthyroidism and ophthalmopathy. From the multiplex PCR reads, TCRdb called clonotypes with MiXCR, one entry per CDR3 protein. This sample yields around 400,000 distinct CDR3 sequences, of which roughly 25% are seen a single time; 73% belongs to the top ten. The sequenced sample was blood. These receptors all stem from a man aged 50-60 years with Graves' hyperthyroidism. CDR3s include the opening cysteine and the closing phenylalanine or tryptophan. D genes are given only for firm matches. Size is omitted from some rows. Given values are once, few, many or a class for expanded clones.

TRBV11-2	-	-	TRBJ1-2	TGTGCCAGCAGCCAAGTCCAGGGCGGCTATGGCTACACCTTC	CASSQVQGGYGYTF
TRBV3-1	-	-	TRBJ2-1	TGTGCCAGCAGCCAAGCCGCCTCCTACAATGAGCAGTTCTTC	CASSQAASYNEQFF
TRBV5-1	many	TRBD2	TRBJ2-3	TGCGCCAGCTTTCGGGGGGGCACAGATACGCAGTATTTT	CASFRGGTDTQYF
TRBV7-8	-	-	TRBJ1-5	TGTGCCAGCAGCTTAGAAAGGGCCAAGAAGCCCCAGCATTTT	CASSLERAKKPQHF
TRBV6-1	few	-	TRBJ1-2	TGTGCCAGCAGTGAGTGGCGGATCGACTATGGCTACACCTTC	CASSEWRIDYGYTF
TRBV27	many	-	TRBJ2-3	TGTGCCAGCAGTTCGTGGAGTTCCGCAGGTACAGATACGCAGTATTTT	CASSSWSSAGTDTQYF
TRBV27	few	TRBD1	TRBJ2-1	TGTGCCAGCGGGACAGGGAGGTGGAATGAGCAGTTCTTC	CASGTGRWNEQFF
TRBV20-1	many	TRBD1	TRBJ1-2	TGCAGTGCTAGCCCCACAGGGGGCCCCTATGGCTACACCTTC	CSASPTGGPYGYTF
TRBV7-3	few	-	TRBJ2-7	TGTGCCAGCAGCTTAACGGGAATAGGGTCCTCCTACGAGCAGTACTTC	CASSLTGIGSSYEQYF
TRBV7-2	-	-	TRBJ1-1	TGTGCCAGCAGCCCGCCGGAGAACACTGAAGCTTTCTTT	CASSPPENTEAFF
TRBV20-1	few	-	TRBJ2-5	TGCGGGGGCCAGGGTGTGGCCCAAGAGACCCAGTACTTC	CGGQGVAQETQYF
TRBV20-1	-	TRBD2	TRBJ2-1	TGCAGTGCTAGAGATCTAAAGACGGGGGGGCCTTACAATGAGCAGTTCTTC	CSARDLKTGGPYNEQFF
TRBV5-1	many	-	TRBJ1-1	TGTGCCAGCAGTTTAGAGGGGACTGAAGCTTTCTTT	CASSLEGTEAFF
TRBV3-1	many	TRBD2	TRBJ2-2	TGTGCCAGCAGCCAGGAGAGCGGACTAGCGGGAGAAGGGGAGCTGTTTTTT	CASSQESGLAGEGELFF
TRBV28	many	-	TRBJ2-3	TGTGCCAGCAGTTATGGCAGAGATACGCAGTATTTT	CASSYGRDTQYF
TRBV30	-	TRBD2	TRBJ2-3	TGTGCCTGGAGTGAACTAGCGGGATTAGCAGATACGCAGTATTTT	CAWSELAGLADTQYF
TRBV6-2/TRBV6-3	-	-	TRBJ1-5	TGTGCCAGCAGTCGGGTCCATAATCAGCCCCAGCATTTT	CASSRVHNQPQHF
TRBV27	-	-	TRBJ1-2	TGTGCCAGCAGTTTATCGCCCGGGACATTCTATGGCTACACCTTC	CASSLSPGTFYGYTF
TRBV12-3/TRBV12-4	many	-	TRBJ1-1	TGTGCCAGCAGGGCGGGGACAGAAGCTTTCTTT	CASRAGTEAFF
TRBV5-6	many	-	TRBJ2-2	TGTGCCAGCAGCTTGGACATCACCGGGGAGCTGTTTTTT	CASSLDITGELFF
TRBV5-1	-	TRBD1	TRBJ2-6	TGCGCCAGCAGCTTGGACAGGGGCGCTGGGGCCAACGTCCTGACTTTC	CASSLDRGAGANVLTF
TRBV10-2	-	-	TRBJ2-2	TGCGCCAGCAGCCAGGGTTTTGCCGGGGAGCTGTTTTTT	CASSQGFAGELFF
TRBV6-1	-	-	TRBJ1-1	TGTGCCAGCAGAAGGACAGAGTTTATGAACACTGAAGCTTTCTTT	CASRRTEFMNTEAFF
TRBV5-1	-	-	TRBJ2-2	TGCGCCAGCACGCGGGGACTGGAATCGTCCGGGGAGCTGTTTTTT	CASTRGLESSGELFF
TRBV5-6	-	TRBD1	TRBJ1-2	TGTGCCAGCAGCAATTTTGGAGGACAGGGGATTGTCGGCTACACCTTC	CASSNFGGQGIVGYTF
TRBV6-1	many	-	TRBJ1-1	TGTGCCAGCAGACCACCTACCAACACTGAAGCTTTCTTT	CASRPPTNTEAFF
TRBV6-2/TRBV6-3	few	-	TRBJ2-2	TGTGCCAGCACTCCCGGGGGAGGGAACACCGGGGAGCTGTTTTTT	CASTPGGGNTGELFF
TRBV11-2	many	-	TRBJ2-7	TGTGCCAGCAGCTTAGAGGGGGGGCTTCGGAGCGAGCAGTACTTC	CASSLEGGLRSEQYF
TRBV28	many	-	TRBJ1-2	TGTGCCAGCAGTTTAAGTGACAGCGGCTATGGCTACACCTTC	CASSLSDSGYGYTF
TRBV15	-	-	TRBJ2-3	TGTGCCACCAGCAGAGGCGACTCAGACACAGATACGCAGTATTTT	CATSRGDSDTDTQYF
TRBV12-3/TRBV12-4	-	TRBD1	TRBJ2-1	TGTGCCAGCAGTACTACAGGGGGCACGATCTACAATGAGCAGTTCTTC	CASSTTGGTIYNEQFF
TRBV2	-	-	TRBJ1-1	TGTGCCAGCAGTCTCCAGGTCGCTTTCTTT	CASSLQVAFF
TRBV14	-	TRBD2	TRBJ2-5	TGTGCCAGCAGCAGGGGACTAGCGGACCAAGAGACCCAGTACTTC	CASSRGLADQETQYF
TRBV5-1	few	TRBD2	TRBJ2-1	TGCGCCAGCAGCTTGGCTGGAGCGGGGGGAATCGATGAGCAGTTCTTC	CASSLAGAGGIDEQFF
TRBV27	few	-	TRBJ2-3	TGTGCCAGCAGTCGGTTAGGTTTCACAGATACGCAGTATTTT	CASSRLGFTDTQYF
TRBV7-3	many	-	TRBJ2-3	TGTGCCAGCACCTTAAGGGGGTTAGACACAGATACGCAGTATTTT	CASTLRGLDTDTQYF
TRBV7-3	-	TRBD1	TRBJ2-5	TGTGCCAGCAGCTTGTTGACAGGGAGAGAAGAGACCCAGTACTTC	CASSLLTGREETQYF
TRBV30	few	-	TRBJ1-6	TGTGCCTGCGTGGGGGGATCACCCCTCCACTTT	CACVGGSPLHF
TRBV27	-	-	TRBJ1-4	TGTGCCAGCAGTTTAGGGGGACTTAATGAGAAACTGTTTTTT	CASSLGGLNEKLFF
TRBV6-1	-	TRBD1	TRBJ1-6	TGTGCCAGCGGAGGGACAGCAAATTCACCCCTCCACTTT	CASGGTANSPLHF
TRBV12-3/TRBV12-4	many	-	TRBJ1-5	TGCGCCAGCAGCTTGGCAGGGAATAGCAATCAGCCCCAGCATTTT	CASSLAGNSNQPQHF
TRBV11-3	few	TRBD1	TRBJ1-1	TGTGCCAGCAGCTTAGAGGGAGGGGGCGTTGAAGCTTTCTTT	CASSLEGGGVEAFF
TRBV29-1	few	-	TRBJ2-7	TGCAGCGTTGCCGCCTTGCGGGGCGAGCAGTACTTC	CSVAALRGEQYF
TRBV7-3	-	-	TRBJ1-3	TGTGCCAGCAGGGTAGACATGCCCCCCTCCTCTGGAAACACCATATATTTT	CASRVDMPPSSGNTIYF
TRBV29-1	few	-	TRBJ2-7	TGCAGCGTTTCAGGGTTCGACGAGCAGTACTTC	CSVSGFDEQYF
TRBV9	-	-	TRBJ1-6	TGTGCAGCCGGGGCAGGGGATGATAATTCACCCCTCCACTTT	CAAGAGDDNSPLHF
TRBV27	-	TRBD1	TRBJ2-3	TGTGCCAGCAGTTTTCGACAGGGGGCGGGAGATACGCAGTATTTT	CASSFRQGAGDTQYF
TRBV24-1	-	TRBD1	TRBJ1-2	TGTGCCACCAGTGACCCAGGGGGCGCAGGGGGCTACACCTTC	CATSDPGGAGGYTF
TRBV3-1	many	-	TRBJ2-4	TGTGCCAGCAGCCAAGGGGCAGGCCTTGGAAACATTCAGTACTTC	CASSQGAGLGNIQYF
TRBV20-1	-	-	TRBJ1-4	TGCAGTGCTTCCAACACCAGGGTGGGTGAAAAACTGTTTTTT	CSASNTRVGEKLFF